One sample yielded the 21 T cell receptor beta chains listed below, sequenced in a study of control samples from healthy donors and cancer patients. The data were produced by immunoSEQ multiplex PCR, yet TCRdb's version contains in-frame clones alone and is incomplete. In the table there are about 150,000 clones, 93% of which are singletons. Input material: blood. Receptors were obtained from a man in his forties or fifties in good health.

This clone was detected only once. This chain joins TRBV7-2 and TRBJ2-1; 10 positions match TRBD1. V was pared by 1 base and J by 5 bases, with 5 bases of the junction left unmatched. Per germline, CDR1 SGHTA and CDR2 FQGNSA. This CDR3 contains 16 residues. The CDR3 is CASSLGWDRGNNEQFF. Here the CDR3 DNA reads TGTGCCAGCAGCTTAGGGTGGGACAGGGGCAACAATGAGCAGTTCTTC.

This clone has only a few counts. V usage is TRBV29-1 and J usage is TRBJ2-3, with 9 bases aligning to TRBD1. Germline V gives CDR1 SQVTM, CDR2 ANQGSEA. The CDR3 spans 14 residues. Trimming removed 3 bases from V and 3 bases from J; junction bases left unmatched: 4. The CDR3 is CSVEGQGHTDTQYF. DNA for the CDR3: TGCAGCGTTGAGGGACAGGGTCATACAGATACGCAGTATTTT.

This rearrangement joins TRBV10-1 to TRBJ2-1; 13 nucleotides agree with TRBD2. The length of the CDR3 is 15 residues. Germline V gene lookup returns CDR1 WNHNN and CDR2 SYGVQD (reference sequence). J was trimmed by 8 bases and V by 3 bases; bases with no gene match: 4. The CDR3 DNA sequence: TGCGCCAGCAGTGATACTAGCGGGAGGGTCCATGAGCAGTTCTTC. This encodes CASSDTSGRVHEQFF.

J is TRBJ1-4 and V is TRBV6-5; D is unclear. Between the trimmed V and J ends, which lost 2 bases and 8 bases, there was a span of 9 bases. CDR1 and CDR2 (germline): MNHEY, SVGAGI. The CDR3 covers 13 residues. The CDR3 region is CASSYQYGEKLFF. The CDR3 DNA follows: TGTGCCAGCAGTTACCAGTATGGGGAAAAACTGTTTTTT.

This clone was seen once. CDR3 DNA sequence: TGTGCCATCAGTGAGTCGTGGGGGCTTGGCTCTGGGGCCAACGTCCTGACTTTC. As protein: CAISESWGLGSGANVLTF. The chain links TRBV10-3 to TRBJ2-6; a possible D gene is TRBD1 (6 bases). The V end lost 0 bases, the J end lost 0 bases, and 12 bases lay between the germline ends. Germline CDR1 reads ENHRY; CDR2 reads SYGVKD. The CDR3 extends over 18 amino acids.

The chain recombines TRBV4-2 with TRBJ1-1; 9 bases line up with TRBD1. Germline V gene sequence: CDR1 LGHNA, CDR2 YNFKEQ. V lost 2 bases and J lost 11; bases outside the gene matches: 6. The CDR3 length is 13 residues. CDR3 bases: TGTGCCAGCAGCCAACCGGACAGGGGCAGTGCTTTCTTT. Its translation is CASSQPDRGSAFF.

The rearrangement uses TRBV5-6 and TRBJ2-7; D ambiguous. The CDR3 is made up of 15 amino acids. CDR1 and CDR2 from the germline V gene are SGHDT and YYEEEE. V was clipped by 4 bases and J by 5 bases, with 19 bases between them. The CDR3 here is CASSTFSQPKNEQYF. In DNA, the CDR3 is TGTGCCAGCAGCACCTTTAGTCAGCCTAAGAACGAGCAGTACTTC.

The CDR3 DNA reads TGTGCCACCAGTGATTTGTCAGGGACAGGGATCTACGAGCAGTACTTC. Its protein product is CATSDLSGTGIYEQYF. The V gene is TRBV24-1, the J gene TRBJ2-7, with TRBD1 matching 9 bases. From germline, CDR1 is KGHDR and CDR2 SFDVKD. The CDR3 is made up of 16 amino acids. V dropped 0 bases and J dropped 3; count of bases not matched to a gene: 5.

V usage is TRBV7-2 and J usage is TRBJ1-1; D is undetermined. The CDR3 length is 12 residues. Trimming took 6 bases from V and 6 from J, leaving 11 bases between them. In germline, CDR1 is SGHTA, CDR2 FQGNSA. CDR3 DNA sequence: TGTGCCAGCAGAAAGGACGGATCTGAAGCTTTCTTT. Protein: CASRKDGSEAFF.

The chain employs TRBV6-2 or TRBV6-3 and TRBJ2-7, with 8 bases fitting TRBD2. V lost 6 bases, J lost 3 bases, and 7 bases stayed unmatched. Looked up from germline, CDR1 is MNHEY and CDR2 is SVGEGT. This CDR3 has 14 amino acids. CDR3 bases: TGTGCCAGCAGCTCACAAAGCGGGAGCTACGAGCAGTACTTC. Translating it yields CASSSQSGSYEQYF.

The V gene is TRBV6-1, the J gene TRBJ1-4; D remains unclear. The CDR3 has 15 amino acids. V was clipped by 2 bases and J by 5 bases, with 12 bases between them. Germline values: CDR1 MNHNS, CDR2 SASEGT. The CDR3 here is CASSEYDSPNEKLFF. CDR3 nucleotides: TGTGCCAGCAGTGAATATGACTCGCCAAATGAAAAACTGTTTTTT.

The V call is TRBV9, the J call TRBJ1-5; no reliable D call. Trimming pared 0 bases from V and 3 bases from J, leaving 7 bases between. Germline CDR1 is SGDLS and CDR2 is YYNGEE. The CDR3 is made up of 14 amino acids. In nucleotides, the CDR3 is TGTGCCAGCAGCGTAGACGTCAACAATCAGCCCCAGCATTTT. Protein sequence: CASSVDVNNQPQHF.

This clone is a singleton in its sample. V is TRBV5-6 and J is TRBJ2-7; D is possibly TRBD1 (5 bases). The V gene's germline CDR1 is SGHDT and CDR2 YYEEEE. With 1 base removed from V and 6 bases from J, the gap between germline ends came to 8 bases. The CDR3 contains 12 residues. CDR3 residues: CASSLSRGEQYF. The CDR3 DNA sequence: TGTGCCAGCAGCTTGAGTAGGGGCGAGCAGTACTTC.

V gene TRBV5-1 combines with J gene TRBJ2-2, with D hard to call. The CDR3 totals 16 residues. Trimming pared 4 bases from V and 1 base from J, leaving 14 bases between. From germline, CDR1 is SGHRS and CDR2 YFSETQ. This CDR3 is CASSPGVLENTGELFF. For the CDR3, the DNA is TGCGCCAGCAGCCCCGGAGTATTGGAGAACACCGGGGAGCTGTTTTTT.

V and J are TRBV28 and TRBJ2-7; 9 positions match TRBD2. Germline V gives CDR1 MDHEN, CDR2 SYDVKM. This CDR3 has 15 residues. V dropped 8 bases and J dropped 2; count of bases not matched to a gene: 10. CDR3 sequence reads: CASSTMTSGPYEQYF. As DNA, the CDR3 is TGTGCCAGCTCTACCATGACTAGCGGACCCTACGAGCAGTACTTC.

The chain employs TRBV29-1 and TRBJ2-5; 13 nucleotides match TRBD2. Germline CDR1 reads SQVTM; CDR2 reads ANQGSEA. The V gene end was trimmed by 5 bases and the J gene end by 4 bases; junction bases not matched to a gene: 4. This CDR3 has 14 amino acids. In DNA form, the CDR3 reads TGCAGCGTTACGGGACTAGCGGGGTTAGAGACCCAGTACTTC. Protein product: CSVTGLAGLETQYF.

V usage is TRBV5-5 and J usage is TRBJ2-1, with 7 bases aligning to TRBD1. Germline CDR1 is SGHKS and CDR2 is YYEKEE (reference sequence). The CDR3 loop spans 14 amino acids. After removal of 1 base from V and 5 bases from J, the junction contained 3 bases not matched to a gene. The CDR3 coding sequence is TGTGCCAGCAGCTTGTATCAGGGGGACAATGAGCAGTTCTTC. This sequence encodes CASSLYQGDNEQFF.

This rearrangement joins TRBV3-1 (or the pseudogene TRBV3-2) to TRBJ1-5, with D hard to call. Trimming took off 0 bases at V and 6 bases at J, with 6 bases between the two ends. In germline, CDR1 is LGHDT, CDR2 YNNKEL (reference sequence). CDR3 length: 13 residues. The chain's CDR3 is CASSQDRGQPQHF. CDR3 DNA sequence: TGTGCCAGCAGCCAAGATCGGGGTCAGCCCCAGCATTTT.

The J gene is TRBJ2-5, the V gene TRBV6-6; D not resolved. Per germline, CDR1 MNHNY and CDR2 SVGAGI (reference sequence). The length of the CDR3 is 16 residues. V lost 2 bases and J lost 0, with 13 bases in between. In DNA form, the CDR3 reads TGTGCCAGCAGTTACAACCCATTAACCTACCAAGAGACCCAGTACTTC. This encodes CASSYNPLTYQETQYF.

V is TRBV10-3 and J is TRBJ2-1, with D hard to call. Germline V lookup: CDR1 ENHRY, CDR2 SYGVKD. This CDR3 region has 16 residues. V dropped 4 bases and J dropped 2 bases, with 15 bases sitting between them. The CDR3 protein is CAISGLLREPYNEQFF. The CDR3 region has the DNA TGTGCCATCAGTGGGTTACTCCGCGAGCCCTACAATGAGCAGTTCTTC.

The chain joins TRBV12-5 to TRBJ2-5; D may be TRBD1 (5 bases). This CDR3 contains 13 residues. Germline CDR1 and CDR2: LGHNT and FRNRAP. The germline V and J ends were trimmed by 5 bases and 4 bases, with 11 bases remaining between them. The CDR3 region is CASGPDSAETQYF. The CDR3 DNA follows: TGTGCTAGTGGTCCCGACAGTGCAGAGACCCAGTACTTC. The whole variable domain, remainder taken from reference TRBV12-5 and TRBJ2-5, is DARVTQTPRHKVTEMGQEVTMRCQPILGHNTVFWYRQTMMQGLELLAYFRNRAPLDDSGMPKDRFSAEMPDATLATLKIQPSEPRDSAVYFCASGPDSAETQYFGPGTRLLVL.